This T cell receptor (beta chain) is drawn from a study of response to subunit inactivated influenza vaccine (dated by TCRdb to the late 2010s). The study in broad terms: Deep quantitative profiling of the T cell receptor repertoire was used in the study to follow responses to a trivalent subunit inactivated influenza vaccine. What the work shows at the level of the full study, not this receptor alone: According to the authors, only a limited number of new T cells may be recruited by each seasonal influenza vaccination.

Worth noting for this clonotype: Its cognate antigen has yet to be identified. There are no base qualities to consult, and no much larger clone falls within one base.

To prepare the library, RT-PCR was applied. The instrument given in TCRdb is Illumina HiSeq 2500. The raw public reads went through TCRdb reprocessing: fastp at Q25, MiXCR clone calling, in-frame beta chains kept. Identical CDR3 proteins give one entry, which carries the most common genes and DNA. The sample has hundreds of thousands of distinct CDR3 sequences on record, roughly 20% of them singletons. The ten most abundant clones make up 11% of the sample. V is cut back by 0 bases and J by 3 bases, with 7 bases in the junction unmatched. The CDR3 runs 17 residues from the cysteine to the phenylalanine. Only the CDR3 part of the read is kept: 51 bases, read in frame from the first base. Reading the germline V gene gives CDR1 MNHEY and CDR2 SVGEGT.

The TCR originated in a man in his forties or fifties who received an inactivated influenza vaccine. Donor details come from another sample of the same person, matched by shared clones. The rearrangement combines TRBV6-2 or TRBV6-3 with TRBJ2-7, with TRBD2 identical over 11 junction bases. Here the sequenced sample was PBMCs from blood, taken around 5 days after vaccination. The DNA sequence is as follows: TGTGCCAGCAGTTACTCGAGTATTAGCGGGAGGGACTACGAGCAGTACTTC. It is translated as CASSYSSISGRDYEQYF.